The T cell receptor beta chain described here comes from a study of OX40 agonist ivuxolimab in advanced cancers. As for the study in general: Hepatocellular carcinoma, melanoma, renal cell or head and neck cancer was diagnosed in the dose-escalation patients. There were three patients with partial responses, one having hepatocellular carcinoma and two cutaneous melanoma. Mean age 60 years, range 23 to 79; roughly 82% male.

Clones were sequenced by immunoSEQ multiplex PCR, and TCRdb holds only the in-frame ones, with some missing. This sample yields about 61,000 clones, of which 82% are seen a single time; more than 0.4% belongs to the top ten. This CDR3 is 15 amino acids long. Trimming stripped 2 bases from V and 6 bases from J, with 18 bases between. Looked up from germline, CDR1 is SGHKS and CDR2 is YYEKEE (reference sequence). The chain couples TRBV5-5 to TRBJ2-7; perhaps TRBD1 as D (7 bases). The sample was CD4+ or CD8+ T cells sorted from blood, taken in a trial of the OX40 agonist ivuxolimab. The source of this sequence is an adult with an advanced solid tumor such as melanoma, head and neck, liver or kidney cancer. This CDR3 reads CASSFRPGAGGEQYF. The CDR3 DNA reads TGTGCCAGCAGCTTCCGGCCGGGGGCAGGGGGCGAGCAGTACTTC.